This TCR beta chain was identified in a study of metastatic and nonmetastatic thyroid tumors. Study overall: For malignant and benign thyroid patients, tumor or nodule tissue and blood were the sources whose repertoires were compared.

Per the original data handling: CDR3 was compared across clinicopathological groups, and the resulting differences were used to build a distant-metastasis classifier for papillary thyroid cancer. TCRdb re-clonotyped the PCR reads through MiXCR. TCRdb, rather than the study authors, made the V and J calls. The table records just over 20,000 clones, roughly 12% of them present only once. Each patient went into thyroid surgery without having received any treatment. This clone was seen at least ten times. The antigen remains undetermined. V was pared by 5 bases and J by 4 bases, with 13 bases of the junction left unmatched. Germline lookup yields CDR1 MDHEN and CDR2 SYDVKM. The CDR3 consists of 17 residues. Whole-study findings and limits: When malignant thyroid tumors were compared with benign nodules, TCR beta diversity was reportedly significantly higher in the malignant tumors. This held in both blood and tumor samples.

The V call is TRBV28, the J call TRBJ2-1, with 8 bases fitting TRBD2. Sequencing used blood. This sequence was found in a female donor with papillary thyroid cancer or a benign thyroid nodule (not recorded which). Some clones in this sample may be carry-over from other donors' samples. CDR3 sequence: CASSLPEIRGGYNEQFF. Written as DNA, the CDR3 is TGTGCCAGCAGTCTGCCCGAGATTCGGGGGGGATACAATGAGCAGTTCTTC. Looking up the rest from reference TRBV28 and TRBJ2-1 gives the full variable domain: DVKVTQSSRYLVKRTGEKVFLECVQDMDHENMFWYRQDPGLGLRLIYFSYDVKMKEKGDIPEGYSVSREKKERFSLILESASTNQTSMYLCASSLPEIRGGYNEQFFGPGTRLTVL.